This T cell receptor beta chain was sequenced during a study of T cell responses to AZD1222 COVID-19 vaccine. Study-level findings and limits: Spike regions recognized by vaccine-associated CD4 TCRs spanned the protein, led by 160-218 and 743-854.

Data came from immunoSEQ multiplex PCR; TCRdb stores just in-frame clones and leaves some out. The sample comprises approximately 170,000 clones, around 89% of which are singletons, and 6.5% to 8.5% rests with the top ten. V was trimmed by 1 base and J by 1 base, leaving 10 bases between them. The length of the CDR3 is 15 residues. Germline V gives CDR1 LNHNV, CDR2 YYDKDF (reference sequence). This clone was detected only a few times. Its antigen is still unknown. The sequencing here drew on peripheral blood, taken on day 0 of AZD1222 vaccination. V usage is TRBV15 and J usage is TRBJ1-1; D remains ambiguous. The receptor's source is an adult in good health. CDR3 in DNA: TGTGCCACCAGCAGAGTCTACATTGAGAACACTGAAGCTTTCTTT. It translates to CATSRVYIENTEAFF.